Listed below are T cell receptor beta chains from one sample, sequenced in a study of OX40 agonist ivuxolimab in advanced cancers. Sequencing was performed with immunoSEQ multiplex PCR; in TCRdb, only in-frame clones are kept and a portion is missing. Counted here are nearly 85,000 clones, approximately 82% occurring once; the ten biggest clones make up more than 0.75%. Sequencing used CD4+ or CD8+ T cells sorted from blood, obtained in a trial of the OX40 agonist ivuxolimab. These receptors all come from an adult with an advanced solid tumor such as melanoma, head and neck, liver or kidney cancer. CDR3s include the opening cysteine and the closing phenylalanine or tryptophan. The D gene is left open where the match is weak. The size of a clone is reported for some rows only, either as once, few or many, or as a class for expanded clones.

V	J	size	D	DNA	CDR3
TRBV5-1	TRBJ2-5	.	.	TGCGCCAGCAGCTTATTGCGGGGAGAAGAGACCCAGTACTTC	CASSLLRGEETQYF
TRBV7-2	TRBJ1-1	.	TRBD1	TGTGCCAGCAGCTTAGTATTCCTGGGGACAGGGGGCACTGAAGCTTTCTTT	CASSLVFLGTGGTEAFF
TRBV11-2	TRBJ2-3	.	TRBD2	TGTGCCAGCAGGATTGGGGCGGGGGGGCCGAGCACAGATACGCAGTATTTT	CASRIGAGGPSTDTQYF
TRBV5-6	TRBJ1-1	.	.	TGTGCCAGCGGTCAGGGTGATAGGAACACTGAAGCTTTCTTT	CASGQGDRNTEAFF
TRBV6-5	TRBJ2-7	.	.	TGTGCCACCGGGACAACCTCCTACGAGCAGTACTTC	CATGTTSYEQYF
TRBV10-3	TRBJ1-2	.	.	TGTGCCACCGCTCCACTTAAAACGGCCTATGGCTACACCTTC	CATAPLKTAYGYTF
TRBV7-2	TRBJ1-4	.	.	TGTGCCAGCAGCCAAGGGCTAGGGACGAGAGAAAAACTGTTTTTT	CASSQGLGTREKLFF
TRBV7-2	TRBJ1-4	few	.	TGTGCCAGCAGTATGCGGGAAAAACTGTTTTTT	CASSMREKLFF
TRBV30	TRBJ1-3	few	.	TGTGCCTGGAGTGTAAGAGGCGGAAACACCATATATTTT	CAWSVRGGNTIYF
TRBV30	TRBJ2-7	.	.	TGTGCCTGGAGTGTGGAGGCCTCCTACGAGCAGTACTTC	CAWSVEASYEQYF
TRBV18	TRBJ2-5	.	.	TGTGCCAGCTCGCGAAACCGGGACATAGAGACCCAGTACTTC	CASSRNRDIETQYF
TRBV18	TRBJ2-7	.	TRBD2	TGTGCCAGCTCACCACCGGGACTAGCGGGCGGCGAGCAGTACTTC	CASSPPGLAGGEQYF
TRBV19	TRBJ2-5	.	TRBD1	TGTGCCAGTAGTATTGCAGGGGGCGAGGAGACCCAGTACTTC	CASSIAGGEETQYF
TRBV30	TRBJ2-3	.	TRBD2	TGTGCCTGGAGTTACGGCGGCGGGGGGTTCACAGATACGCAGTATTTT	CAWSYGGGGFTDTQYF
TRBV27	TRBJ1-5	.	TRBD1	TGTGCCAGCAGTGCCGGACAGGGGAAGCAGCCCCAGCATTTT	CASSAGQGKQPQHF
TRBV30	TRBJ1-4	.	.	TGTGCCTGGAGTGTGGGGTTTAATGAAAAACTGTTTTTT	CAWSVGFNEKLFF
TRBV11-2	TRBJ2-7	.	.	TGTGCCAGCAGCATCCCTGGGGGGTACGAGCAGTACTTC	CASSIPGGYEQYF
TRBV7-9	TRBJ1-2	few	TRBD1	TGTGCCAGCAGCTTAAATACAGGGGGCCCTAACTATGGCTACACCTTC	CASSLNTGGPNYGYTF
TRBV6-5	TRBJ1-6	.	.	TGTGCCAGCAGTTACTCCGGTCGACGAAGTTCACCCCTCCACTTT	CASSYSGRRSSPLHF
TRBV6-1	TRBJ2-1	.	.	TGTGCCAGCAGGCCCCCTAGCGTGGAGTGGCAGTTCTTC	CASRPPSVEWQFF
TRBV19	TRBJ2-2	.	.	TGTGCCAGTAGTACCCGCACAGGCGGAACCGGGGAGCTGTTTTTT	CASSTRTGGTGELFF
TRBV6-1	TRBJ1-5	.	TRBD1	TGTGCCAGCAGTGAACAGGGGGGAAGCAATCAGCCCCAGCATTTT	CASSEQGGSNQPQHF
TRBV19	TRBJ2-2	.	.	TGTGCCAGTACCCAGGGGGGGGCTAGGACCGGGGAGCTGTTTTTT	CASTQGGARTGELFF
TRBV21-1	TRBJ2-2	.	.	TGTGCCAGCAGCAGAAACTTCAGGGCGAAGTCCGGGGAGCTGTTTTTT	CASSRNFRAKSGELFF
TRBV19	TRBJ2-3	.	.	TGTGCCAGTGCTGAATTTGTAGATACGCAGTATTTT	CASAEFVDTQYF
TRBV6-1	TRBJ1-2	.	.	TGTGCCAACATTCGTCTTTCCGGGTATGGCTACACCTTC	CANIRLSGYGYTF
TRBV5-6	TRBJ2-5	.	.	TGTGCCAGCAGCCCGGTGGGGGCCGGTGGAGAGACCCAGTACTTC	CASSPVGAGGETQYF
TRBV7-3	TRBJ1-2	.	.	TGTGCCAGCAGCCTTGGGACCGACAGTGGCTACACCTTC	CASSLGTDSGYTF
TRBV13	TRBJ1-6	.	.	TGTGCCAGCAGCCCTAGGGAGGGCCCGAATTCACCCCTCCACTTT	CASSPREGPNSPLHF
TRBV10-3	TRBJ2-5	.	.	TGTGCCATCAGTGAGTCAGAGACCCAGTACTTC	CAISESETQYF
TRBV7-9	TRBJ1-2	few	.	TGTGCCAGCAGCTTAGGGCACGATGGCTACACCTTC	CASSLGHDGYTF
TRBV15	TRBJ2-7	once	TRBD2	TGTGCCACCAGCAGAGGACTGACTAGCGGGGCGAGCTCCTACGAGCAGTACTTC	CATSRGLTSGASSYEQYF
TRBV5-1	TRBJ2-1	.	TRBD2	TGCGCCAGCAGCTTGGTCATAGCGGGGGGTTACAATGAGCAGTTCTTC	CASSLVIAGGYNEQFF
TRBV6-9	TRBJ2-1	.	.	TGTGCCAGCAGTCCCAACTGCACAAGCTCCTACAATGAGCAGTTCTTC	CASSPNCTSSYNEQFF
TRBV19	TRBJ1-5	.	.	TGTGCCAGCCAAGACCGTGGGCTACCTAGCAATCAGCCCCAGCATTTT	CASQDRGLPSNQPQHF
TRBV9	TRBJ2-1	.	TRBD2	TGTGCCAGCAGCGTTTCTAGCGGGGGGGCCCCTGGTGAGCAGTTCTTC	CASSVSSGGAPGEQFF
TRBV7-3	TRBJ2-1	.	.	TGTGCCAGCAGCTTAGCGGGGCTCTACTACAATGAGCAGTTCTTC	CASSLAGLYYNEQFF
TRBV5-1	TRBJ2-5	.	TRBD1	TGCGCCAGCAGTCCTACAGGGGGCGCGATCCGAGAGACCCAGTACTTC	CASSPTGGAIRETQYF
TRBV5-1	TRBJ1-4	.	TRBD1	TGCGCCAGCAGCTTGCAGGGGGCTGGGGCTAATGAAAAACTGTTTTTT	CASSLQGAGANEKLFF
TRBV5-8	TRBJ1-2	.	TRBD1	TGTGCCAGCAGCGTCCGGGACAGGACGACCTATGGCTACACCTTC	CASSVRDRTTYGYTF